The T cell receptor beta chain described here comes from a study of T cell responses to AZD1222 COVID-19 vaccine (dated by TCRdb to about 2021). Context from the whole study: AZD1222 recipients whose second dose came at about 4 weeks and those whose second dose came at about 12 weeks were combined into one group, since spike-specific TCR depth and breadth did not differ between the two schedules. A total of around 240 trial participants underwent TCR sequencing, of whom approximately 210 received two doses of AZD1222 and approximately 25 received two doses of the MenACWY control vaccine. Trial participants were enrolled by age into subgroups of 18-55, 56-69 and 70-plus years, and 148, 28 and 57 TCR-sequenced participants, respectively, were included in these subgroups.

The CDR3 regions of human TCRbeta chains were subjected to immunosequencing. On the study's bioinformatics: TCRs in the repertoires were compared against a reference library of SARS-CoV-2-specific TCRs that had been generated with the MIRA antigen-specificity platform. Breadth meant the fraction of unique TCRs that were SARS-CoV-2-associated, whereas depth meant the fraction of total T cells that were SARS-CoV-2-associated. Each spike-specific TCR was assigned to its reactive spike region and to a CD4 or CD8 class using the MIRA data. Log10-transformed breadth and depth values were compared by one-way ANOVA with Sidak's multiple comparisons tests. TCRdb carries this immuneACCESS record with in-frame sequences only. Its versions omit some clonotypes, under half of them owing to an unresolved V gene in the studies checked, with the rest unexplained. Clone size and the V and J calls come from that table; the DNA yielded D and trimming. The sample profile shows roughly 150,000 clones; 85% to 95% of them were found once. The leading ten clones occupy roughly 5% of the sample.

What the authors observed across the whole study: Because no day 14 peak-response samples were available, the repertoires could be characterized only after the peak T cell response. Conclusions about previously exposed vaccinees were limited because only six AZD1222 recipients were SARS-CoV-2 seropositive at baseline. Participants were mostly white British and included more females than males, and it was suggested by the authors that clonal diversity may have been underestimated. A significant rise in spike-specific TCR breadth and depth was observed after two AZD1222 doses relative to day 0 and relative to MenACWY recipients. The whole spike protein was spanned by vaccine-associated CD4 TCRs, and dominant responses were seen in regions 160-218 and 743-854. Epitopes outside the regions mutated in the B.1.351 and B.1.1.7 variants were reportedly recognized by nearly half of the unique spike-specific TCRs. In the small 56-69-year group, the increase in depth fell short of significance, most likely because of low power.

Details on this clone: The target of this receptor is not known. No base quality values were provided; no much bigger clone lies one nucleotide off.

This specimen's time point label, interpreted: baseline before first vaccination. Samples from vaccinated people were obtained from the UK trials COV001 and COV002, which included a single-blind randomized controlled phase 2/3 trial of AZD1222 (ChAdOx1 nCoV-19) in healthy adults. For TCRbeta chain sequencing, PBMC samples from trial participants were taken at day 0 and at day 28 after the second dose. According to the germline V gene, CDR1 reads MNHNS and CDR2 reads SASEGT. The CDR3 runs 14 residues from the cysteine to the phenylalanine. CDR3 DNA is the only sequence kept; it has 42 bases, read in frame from the first base. Relative to germline, V is 2 bases shorter and J is 5 bases shorter, with 12 bases between their ends.

The TCR comes from an adult in good health. Source: peripheral blood, taken on day 0 of AZD1222 vaccination. This chain is built from TRBV6-1 and TRBJ2-5; the D gene is not confidently resolved. The nucleotide sequence reads TGTGCCAGCAGTGAATTGGGCCCCAGTGAGACCCAGTACTTC. This sequence encodes CASSELGPSETQYF.